This TCR beta chain came from a study of blood T cell repertoires in COVID-19. The overall study: Sources were T cells, B-cell-depleted T cells, or PBMCs; the material itself was cDNA or gDNA.

The data were produced by immunoSEQ multiplex PCR, yet TCRdb's version contains in-frame clones alone and is incomplete. The table lists under 250,000 clones, 80% to 90% of them singletons. The ends were cut back, 0 bases at V and 3 bases at J, with 6 bases in the middle. This CDR3 is built from 14 residues. The sequence was obtained from a middle-aged man with active or convalescent COVID-19. The gene calls are TRBV23-1 and TRBJ2-1; D is uncertain. TRBV23-1 is given ORF status, its function remaining uncertain. The specimen sequenced was peripheral blood. CDR3 residues: CASSQSFSYNEQFF. The DNA of the CDR3 is TGCGCCAGCAGTCAATCATTCAGCTACAATGAGCAGTTCTTC.